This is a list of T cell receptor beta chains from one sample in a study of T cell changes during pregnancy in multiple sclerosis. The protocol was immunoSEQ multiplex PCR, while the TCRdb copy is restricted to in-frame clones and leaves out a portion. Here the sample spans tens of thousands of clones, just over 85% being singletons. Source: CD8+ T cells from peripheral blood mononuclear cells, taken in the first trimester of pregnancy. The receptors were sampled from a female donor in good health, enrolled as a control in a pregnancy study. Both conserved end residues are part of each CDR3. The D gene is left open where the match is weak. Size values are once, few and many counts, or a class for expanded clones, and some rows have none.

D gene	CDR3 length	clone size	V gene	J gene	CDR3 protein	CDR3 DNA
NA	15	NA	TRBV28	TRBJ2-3	CASSSGLPNTDTQYF	TGTGCCAGCAGTTCGGGACTCCCCAACACAGATACGCAGTATTTT
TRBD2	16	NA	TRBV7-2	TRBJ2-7	CASSPAAGGLSYEQYF	TGTGCCAGCAGCCCGGCAGCGGGGGGGTTATCCTACGAGCAGTACTTC
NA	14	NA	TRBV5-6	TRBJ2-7	CASSLSYRSYEQYF	TGTGCCAGCAGCTTGTCGTACAGATCCTACGAGCAGTACTTC
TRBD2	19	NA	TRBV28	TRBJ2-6	CASSFSNDGGAYGANVLTF	TGTGCCAGCAGTTTCTCCAACGACGGGGGGGCCTATGGGGCCAACGTCCTGACTTTC
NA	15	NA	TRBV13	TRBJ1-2	CASPTRGRRNYGYTF	TGTGCCAGCCCTACCAGGGGCAGGAGAAACTATGGCTACACCTTC
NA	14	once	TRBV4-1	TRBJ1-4	CASSLIGGNEKLFF	TGCGCCAGCAGCCTTATTGGGGGCAATGAAAAACTGTTTTTT
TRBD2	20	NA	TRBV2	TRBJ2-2	CASSGQGPASGGAYTGELFF	TGTGCCAGCAGTGGACAGGGGCCGGCCAGCGGGGGGGCCTACACCGGGGAGCTGTTTTTT
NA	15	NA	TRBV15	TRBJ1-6	CATSRGAGRFSPLHF	TGTGCCACCAGCAGAGGGGCGGGGAGATTTTCACCCCTCCACTTT
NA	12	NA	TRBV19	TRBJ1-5	CASTMGGQPQHF	TGTGCCAGTACCATGGGCGGGCAGCCCCAGCATTTT
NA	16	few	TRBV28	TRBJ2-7	CASSSAGHRVFYEQYF	TGTGCCAGCAGCTCGGCCGGACATCGGGTCTTCTACGAGCAGTACTTC
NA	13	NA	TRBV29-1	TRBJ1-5	CSVEGTANQPQHF	TGCAGCGTTGAAGGGACAGCCAATCAGCCCCAGCATTTT
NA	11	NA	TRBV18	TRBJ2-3	CASLMENTQYF	TGTGCCAGCCTCATGGAGAATACGCAGTATTTT
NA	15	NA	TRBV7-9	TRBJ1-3	CASSLAYAGLDTIYF	TGTGCCAGCAGCTTAGCTTACGCCGGACTGGACACCATATATTTT
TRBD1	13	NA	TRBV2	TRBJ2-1	CATLGQGKDEQFF	TGTGCCACCTTGGGACAGGGGAAAGATGAGCAGTTCTTC
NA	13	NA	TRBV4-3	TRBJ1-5	CASSQDWSQPQHF	TGCGCCAGCAGCCAAGATTGGAGTCAGCCCCAGCATTTT
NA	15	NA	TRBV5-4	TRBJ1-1	CASSSYFRGNTEAFF	TGTGCCAGCAGCTCATACTTCCGGGGGAACACTGAAGCTTTCTTT
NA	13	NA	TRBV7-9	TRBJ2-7	CASSFTSSYEQYF	TGTGCCAGCAGCTTCACTAGCTCCTACGAGCAGTACTTC
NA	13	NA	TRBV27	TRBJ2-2	CASSLSRDGELFF	TGTGCCAGCAGTTTAAGTCGAGACGGGGAGCTGTTTTTT
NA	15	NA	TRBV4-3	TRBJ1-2	CASSHSAGGLNGYTF	TGCGCCAGCAGCCACTCTGCGGGGGGGCTGAATGGCTACACCTTC
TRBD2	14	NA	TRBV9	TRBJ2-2	CASRGGESTGELFF	TGTGCCAGCCGGGGAGGGGAAAGCACCGGGGAGCTGTTTTTT
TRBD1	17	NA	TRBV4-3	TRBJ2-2	CASSQVRTGASTGELFF	TGCGCCAGCAGCCAGGTACGGACAGGGGCGAGCACCGGGGAGCTGTTTTTT
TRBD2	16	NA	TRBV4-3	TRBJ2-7	CASSQDRGGSSYEQYF	TGCGCCAGCAGCCAAGATCGTGGCGGGAGCTCCTACGAGCAGTACTTC
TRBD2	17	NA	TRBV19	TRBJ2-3	CASSLGTSGAATDTQYF	TGTGCCAGTAGTCTTGGGACTAGCGGGGCTGCCACAGATACGCAGTATTTT
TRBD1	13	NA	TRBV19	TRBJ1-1	CASSKGAGTEAFF	TGTGCCAGTAGTAAGGGGGCAGGGACTGAAGCTTTCTTT
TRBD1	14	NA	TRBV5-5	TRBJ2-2	CASSLATGAGELFF	TGTGCCAGCAGCTTGGCCACAGGGGCTGGGGAGCTGTTTTTT
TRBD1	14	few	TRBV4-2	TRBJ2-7	CASTGTGGRDEQYF	TGTGCCAGCACCGGGACAGGGGGCAGAGACGAGCAGTACTTC
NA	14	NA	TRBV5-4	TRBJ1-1	CASSLEAEGPEAFF	TGTGCCAGCAGCTTGGAAGCGGAGGGCCCTGAAGCTTTCTTT
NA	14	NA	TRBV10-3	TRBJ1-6	CAISEGGNNSPLHF	TGTGCCATCAGTGAAGGCGGAAACAATTCACCCCTCCACTTT
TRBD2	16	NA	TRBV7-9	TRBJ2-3	CASSWGTSGGGDTQYF	TGTGCCAGCAGCTGGGGAACTAGCGGGGGGGGAGATACGCAGTATTTT
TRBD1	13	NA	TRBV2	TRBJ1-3	CATVGQGRYTIYF	TGTGCCACCGTAGGACAGGGTCGATACACCATATATTTT
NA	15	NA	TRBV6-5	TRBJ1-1	CASSYSRGVRTEAFF	TGTGCCAGCAGTTACTCACGCGGGGTGAGAACTGAAGCTTTCTTT
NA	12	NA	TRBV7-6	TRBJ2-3	CASSLDRYTQYF	TGTGCCAGCAGCTTAGATCGGTATACGCAGTATTTT
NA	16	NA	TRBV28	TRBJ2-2	CASSLPKPRYTGELFF	TGTGCCAGCAGCCTCCCCAAGCCTCGCTACACCGGGGAGCTGTTTTTT
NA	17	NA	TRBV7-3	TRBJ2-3	CASSLKTGTGLTDTQYF	TGTGCCAGCAGCTTAAAAACCGGGACTGGGCTCACAGATACGCAGTATTTT
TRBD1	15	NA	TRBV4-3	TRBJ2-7	CASSQGYRGPYEQYF	TGCGCCAGCAGCCAAGGTTACAGGGGGCCCTACGAGCAGTACTTC
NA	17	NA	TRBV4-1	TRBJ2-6	CASSQEGGLSGANVLTF	TGCGCCAGCAGCCAAGAAGGCGGGCTGAGTGGGGCCAACGTCCTGACTTTC
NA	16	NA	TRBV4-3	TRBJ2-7	CASSQDRAGLSYEQYF	TGCGCCAGCAGCCAAGATAGGGCAGGGTTAAGCTACGAGCAGTACTTC
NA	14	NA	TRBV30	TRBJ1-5	CAWSGGVGNQPQHF	TGTGCCTGGAGTGGGGGGGTAGGCAATCAGCCCCAGCATTTT
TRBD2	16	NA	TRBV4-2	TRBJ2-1	CASSQDIASGGNEQFF	TGTGCCAGCAGCCAAGATATCGCTAGCGGGGGTAATGAGCAGTTCTTC
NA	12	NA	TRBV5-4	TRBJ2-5	CASSPEEETQYF	TGTGCCAGCAGCCCGGAGGAGGAGACCCAGTACTTC
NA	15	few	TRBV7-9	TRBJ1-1	CASSLSAGSGTEAFF	TGTGCCAGCAGCTTAAGCGCAGGGTCGGGCACTGAAGCTTTCTTT
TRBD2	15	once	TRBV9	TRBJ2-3	CASSLSGGAGDTQYF	TGTGCCAGCAGCCTTAGCGGGGGGGCGGGTGATACGCAGTATTTT
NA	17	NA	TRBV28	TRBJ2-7	CASLRPPRQEVPYEQYF	TGTGCCAGCCTCAGACCCCCGAGACAGGAGGTACCCTACGAGCAGTACTTC
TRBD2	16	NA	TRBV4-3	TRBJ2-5	CASSRGTSRGEETQYF	TGCGCCAGCAGCCGTGGGACTAGCCGAGGTGAAGAGACCCAGTACTTC
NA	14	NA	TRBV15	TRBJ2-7	CATSTAGVSYEQYF	TGTGCCACCAGCACGGCAGGGGTTAGCTACGAGCAGTACTTC
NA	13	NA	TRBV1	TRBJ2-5	CTSTRSPEGTQYF	TGCACCAGCACGCGAAGCCCGGAGGGGACCCAGTACTTC
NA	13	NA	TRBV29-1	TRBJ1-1	CSVEDGRNTEAFF	TGCAGCGTTGAAGATGGCAGGAACACTGAAGCTTTCTTT
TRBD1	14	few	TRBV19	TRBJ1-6	CASSRDRENSPLHF	TGTGCCAGTTCCCGGGACAGGGAAAATTCACCCCTCCACTTT
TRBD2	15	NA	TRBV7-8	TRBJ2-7	CASSLTGLADYEQYF	TGTGCCAGCAGCTTGACCGGACTAGCGGACTACGAGCAGTACTTC
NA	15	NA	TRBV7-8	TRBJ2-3	CASSLRDILTDTQYF	TGTGCCAGCAGCTTAAGGGACATACTCACAGATACGCAGTATTTT
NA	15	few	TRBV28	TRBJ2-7	CASRQHRDSLSEQYF	TGTGCCAGCAGACAACACCGTGACAGCTTATCCGAGCAGTACTTC